The 25 T cell receptor beta chains listed next were all sequenced from one sample in a study of blood T cell repertoires in COVID-19. Clones were read by immunoSEQ multiplex PCR, and TCRdb kept only the in-frame ones, dropping some. The sample holds around 100,000 clones, roughly 85% seen once. The sample consisted of peripheral blood. All receptors come from a woman aged 70 to 79 with acute or convalescent COVID-19.

The gene calls are TRBV27 and TRBJ1-4; D possibly corresponds to TRBD1 (6 bases). CDR3 size: 16 residues. The germline V gene encodes CDR1 MNHEY and CDR2 SMNVEV (reference sequence). The V end was cut by 3 bases, the J end by 5 bases, with 16 bases between. The CDR3 reads CASSFFLGHTNEKLFF. The CDR3 DNA follows: TGTGCCAGCAGTTTTTTTTTGGGACACACGAATGAAAAACTGTTTTTT.

The V gene is TRBV27, the J gene TRBJ1-1; D remains unclear. V was shortened by 6 bases and J by 0 bases, with 11 bases between the two germline ends. The CDR3 length is 14 residues. Germline values: CDR1 MNHEY, CDR2 SMNVEV (reference sequence). CDR3 region: CASSPRVLNTEAFF. The CDR3 DNA follows: TGTGCCAGCAGCCCCCGGGTTTTGAACACTGAAGCTTTCTTT.

Only one count was recorded for this clone. The V gene is TRBV7-9, the J gene TRBJ1-6; the match to TRBD1 covers 10 bases. The CDR3 spans 15 residues. With 3 bases clipped from V and 8 bases from J, the junction kept 4 bases outside the gene matches. In germline, CDR1 is SEHNR, CDR2 FQNEAQ (reference sequence). The CDR3 coding sequence is TGTGCCAGCAGCTTCTCCGGGACAGGGGATTCACCCCTCCACTTT. This sequence encodes CASSFSGTGDSPLHF. The full variable domain, with the rest looked up from reference TRBV7-9 and TRBJ1-6, is DTGVSQNPRHKITKRGQNVTFRCDPISEHNRLYWYRQTLGQGPEFLTYFQNEAQLEKSRLLSDRFSAERPKGSFSTLEIQRTEQGDSAMYLCASSFSGTGDSPLHFGNGTRLTVT.

The chain couples TRBV6-5 to TRBJ1-3, with 7 nucleotides matching TRBD1. Germline assignment: CDR1 MNHEY and CDR2 SVGAGI. This CDR3 contains 14 residues. The junction had 2 bases not matched to a gene; V was cut back by 2 bases and J by 4 bases. The CDR3 here is CASSYTGVGNTIYF. The CDR3 DNA sequence: TGTGCCAGCAGTTACACAGGGGTCGGAAACACCATATATTTT.

This chain joins TRBV11-3 and TRBJ2-2, with a tentative D call TRBD2 (5 bases). The CDR3 is 15 amino acids. V was pared by 0 bases and J by 1 base, with 6 bases between. CDR1 and CDR2 (germline): SGHNT, YENEEA. The CDR3 sequence is CASSLDRGNTGELFF. CDR3 DNA: TGTGCCAGCAGCTTAGATCGGGGGAACACCGGGGAGCTGTTTTTT.

The chain links TRBV12-2 to TRBJ2-7; the table's D call, TRBD2, has no DNA check behind it. TRBV12-2 is noted as a pseudogene. The CDR3 covers 13 residues. DNA of the CDR3: TGTGCAAGTCGTCTAGGGAGCTCCTACGAGCAGTACGTC. As protein: CASRLGSSYEQYV.

This clone came up once. CDR3 in amino acids: CASSPRDRVNTEAFF. The DNA for the CDR3 is TGTGCCAGTAGTCCGAGAGACAGGGTGAACACTGAAGCTTTCTTT. The chain carries TRBV19 and TRBJ1-1; TRBD1 aligns across 7 bases. The J segment lost 0 bases and the V segment lost 5 bases, leaving 6 bases of the junction unmatched. The CDR3 is 15 amino acids. Germline V gene data show CDR1 as LNHDA and CDR2 as SQIVND (reference sequence). The variable domain in full, completed from reference TRBV19 and TRBJ1-1, reads DGGITQSPKYLFRKEGQNVTLSCEQNLNHDAMYWYRQDPGQGLRLIYYSQIVNDFQKGDIAEGYSVSREKKESFPLTVTSAQKNPTAFYLCASSPRDRVNTEAFFGQGTRLTVV.

The V and J genes are TRBV14 and TRBJ2-2, with TRBD1 matching over 7 bases. This CDR3 is built from 13 residues. Germline assignment: CDR1 SGHDN and CDR2 FVKESK. The V and J ends lost 6 bases and 5 bases, in that order; junction bases with no gene match: 3. The CDR3 here is CASRAQGTGELFF. For the CDR3, the DNA is TGTGCCAGCAGGGCACAGGGGACCGGGGAGCTGTTTTTT.

This chain links TRBV19 with TRBJ2-1, with D unresolved. In germline, CDR1 is LNHDA, CDR2 SQIVND (reference sequence). This CDR3 contains 13 residues. Trimming left V 3 bases short and J 5 bases short, with 8 bases between. CDR3 region: CASSMAVNNEQFF. CDR3 coding DNA: TGTGCCAGTAGTATGGCCGTTAACAATGAGCAGTTCTTC.

The chain combines TRBV6-5 with TRBJ1-4; 7 nucleotides match TRBD1. The CDR3 sequence is 15 residues long. V lost 0 bases to trimming and J lost 6 bases; unmatched junction nucleotides: 4. Germline values: CDR1 MNHEY, CDR2 SVGAGI. CDR3 sequence (DNA): TGTGCCAGCAGTTACTCGAGACAGGGATATGAAAAACTGTTTTTT. It encodes CASSYSRQGYEKLFF.

V is TRBV2 and J is TRBJ1-5; no reliable D call. CDR1 is SNHLY, CDR2 FYNNEI, per germline. The CDR3 sequence is 14 residues long. The V and J ends lost 3 bases and 0 bases respectively, with 6 bases between them. CDR3 nucleotide sequence: TGTGCCAGCAGTGAGCCTATTAGCAATCAGCCCCAGCATTTT. Protein sequence: CASSEPISNQPQHF.

As for this clone: This same CDR3 is encoded by further DNA sequences in the sample. This chain connects TRBV19 to TRBJ1-5; D perhaps matches TRBD1 (6 bases). Germline CDR1 is LNHDA and CDR2 is SQIVND (reference sequence). V shed 5 bases and J shed 6 bases, with 14 bases lying between them. CDR3 length equals 14 residues. The CDR3 is CASSPGRGSQPQHF. In DNA, the CDR3 is TGTGCCAGTAGTCCCGGAAGGGGGAGTCAGCCCCAGCATTTT.

The chain uses TRBV2 and TRBJ2-1, with 13 bases aligning to TRBD2. This CDR3 is built from 13 residues. Germline V gene data show CDR1 as SNHLY and CDR2 as FYNNEI. V lost 10 bases and J lost 6; bases outside the gene matches: 3. The CDR3: CATGTSGVNEQFF. The CDR3 DNA is TGTGCCACCGGGACTAGCGGGGTCAATGAGCAGTTCTTC.

This clone showed up just a few times. This rearrangement joins TRBV6-2 or TRBV6-3 to TRBJ1-4; D gene uncertain. Germline CDR1 reads MNHEY; CDR2 reads SVGEGT. CDR3 size: 13 residues. Trimming removed 5 bases from V and 5 bases from J, with 9 bases in between. The CDR3 DNA sequence: TGTGCCAGCAGTCGCCAGATCAATGAAAAACTGTTTTTT. The encoded protein is CASSRQINEKLFF.

The rearrangement uses TRBV2 and TRBJ1-5, with D uncertain. The V gene's germline CDR1 is SNHLY and CDR2 FYNNEI. Trimming removed 5 bases from V and 2 bases from J, with 10 bases in between. The CDR3 totals 14 residues. The CDR3 nucleotides are TGTGCCAGCAGTATGGACGGGGGCAATCAGCCCCAGCATTTT. Its protein is CASSMDGGNQPQHF.

This chain uses TRBV5-1 with TRBJ2-3; D unresolved. In germline, CDR1 is SGHRS, CDR2 YFSETQ. Trimming cost V 0 bases and J 0 bases, with 8 bases left between them. CDR3 length: 15 residues. CDR3 nucleotides: TGCGCCAGCAGCTTGGTACCAGGAAGCACAGATACGCAGTATTTT. Protein: CASSLVPGSTDTQYF.

The gene calls are TRBV27 and TRBJ2-3; D unresolved. CDR1 MNHEY and CDR2 SMNVEV come from the germline V gene (reference sequence). Trimming shortened V by 6 bases and J by 2 bases, and 9 bases separated the two germline ends. This CDR3 is 13 amino acids long. The CDR3 spells CASSHQLTDTQYF. The CDR3, as DNA: TGTGCCAGCAGCCACCAACTCACAGATACGCAGTATTTT.

V and J are TRBV6-5 and TRBJ2-5; D may be TRBD2 (6 bases). V lost 0 bases to trimming and J lost 5 bases, with 16 bases between them. Germline V gene sequence: CDR1 MNHEY, CDR2 SVGAGI. This CDR3 is built from 16 residues. The CDR3 DNA reads TGTGCCAGCAGTTACTCCGCGGGTGGAGGGAGGGAGACCCAGTACTTC. Its translation: CASSYSAGGGRETQYF.

The chain recombines TRBV6-1 with TRBJ1-4; D is unresolved. V lost 2 bases to trimming and J lost 6 bases, with 10 bases between them. The CDR3 consists of 14 residues. Per the germline V gene, CDR1 is MNHNS and CDR2 is SASEGT. CDR3 sequence: CASSERGGDEKLFF. The DNA of the CDR3 is TGTGCCAGCAGTGAACGGGGAGGCGATGAAAAACTGTTTTTT.

J is TRBJ2-5 and V is TRBV6-5, with D possibly TRBD2 on 5 matching bases. This CDR3 spans 15 amino acids. The V end lost 2 bases, the J end lost 6 bases, and 16 bases lay between the germline ends. In germline, CDR1 is MNHEY, CDR2 SVGAGI. CDR3 sequence (DNA): TGTGCCAGCAGTTACCCCGGAGGTGGGCTACAGACCCAGTACTTC. Its translation is CASSYPGGGLQTQYF.

The chain uses TRBV30 and TRBJ2-4, with 7 bases lining up with TRBD2. CDR1 and CDR2 (germline): GTSNPN, SVGIG (reference sequence). The V gene end was trimmed by 0 bases and the J gene end by 9 bases; junction bases not matched to a gene: 11. The CDR3 spans 15 residues. The CDR3 DNA reads TGTGCCTGGAGTGTGGGCGGGGGAGGACGGGGCATTCAGTACTTC. This gives the protein CAWSVGGGGRGIQYF.

This chain joins TRBV28 and TRBJ1-4, with 9 bases fitting TRBD1. Trimming took 6 bases from V and 5 from J; bases not matched to a gene: 7. CDR1 and CDR2 from the germline V gene are MDHEN and SYDVKM. The CDR3 spans 15 residues. CDR3 amino acids: CASRKATGGNEKLFF. The CDR3 nucleotides are TGTGCCAGCAGGAAGGCGACAGGGGGAAATGAAAAACTGTTTTTT.

The genes are TRBV4-2 and TRBJ1-1, with unresolved D. Per germline, CDR1 LGHNA and CDR2 YNFKEQ. V was cut by 1 base and J by 5 bases, with 5 bases left in between. The CDR3 totals 12 residues. The CDR3 here is CASSQAMTEAFF. The DNA of the CDR3 is TGTGCCAGCAGCCAAGCTATGACTGAAGCTTTCTTT.

This clone was counted a few times. The CDR3 bases are TGTGCCAGCAGCCTAGGCGAGGCGGGAGGCTACACCTTC. Its translation: CASSLGEAGGYTF. The genes are TRBV12-3 or TRBV12-4 and TRBJ1-2; D gene uncertain. The CDR3 runs to 13 residues. V lost 6 bases and J lost 8, with 16 bases in between.

The chain joins TRBV28 to TRBJ2-7; TRBD2 aligns across 8 bases. Germline V gene lookup returns CDR1 MDHEN and CDR2 SYDVKM. This CDR3 has 16 amino acids. The junction had 9 bases not matched to a gene; V was cut back by 2 bases and J by 3 bases. The CDR3 here is CASSLGGAGGIYEQYV. The CDR3 region has the DNA TGTGCCAGCAGTTTAGGTGGGGCGGGGGGCATCTACGAGCAGTACGTC.